This T cell receptor (beta chain) stems from a study of T cell responses to AZD1222 COVID-19 vaccine. This clone is a singleton in its sample. Germline CDR1 is SGHNT and CDR2 is YENEEA. Trimming removed 1 base at V and 9 bases at J, with 13 bases between. This CDR3 region has 14 residues. The repertoire was sequenced with immunoSEQ multiplex PCR; TCRdb's copy has only in-frame clones and lacks some. The sample includes about 150,000 clones, around 93% of them seen just once. The chain employs TRBV11-3 and TRBJ2-1; D may match TRBD1 or TRBD2 (5 bases each). This clonotype was sampled from an adult who received the AZD1222 COVID-19 vaccine. The input for sequencing was peripheral blood, taken 28 days after the second AZD1222 dose. The CDR3 here is CASSLATGLSEQFF. The CDR3 DNA reads TGTGCCAGCAGCTTAGCAACGGGGCTAAGTGAGCAGTTCTTC. The entire variable domain, with the rest obtained from reference TRBV11-3 and TRBJ2-1, is as follows: EAGVVQSPRYKIIEKKQPVAFWCNPISGHNTLYWYLQNLGQGPELLIRYENEEAVDDSQLPKDRFSAERLKGVDSTLKIQPAELGDSAVYLCASSLATGLSEQFFGPGTRLTVL.